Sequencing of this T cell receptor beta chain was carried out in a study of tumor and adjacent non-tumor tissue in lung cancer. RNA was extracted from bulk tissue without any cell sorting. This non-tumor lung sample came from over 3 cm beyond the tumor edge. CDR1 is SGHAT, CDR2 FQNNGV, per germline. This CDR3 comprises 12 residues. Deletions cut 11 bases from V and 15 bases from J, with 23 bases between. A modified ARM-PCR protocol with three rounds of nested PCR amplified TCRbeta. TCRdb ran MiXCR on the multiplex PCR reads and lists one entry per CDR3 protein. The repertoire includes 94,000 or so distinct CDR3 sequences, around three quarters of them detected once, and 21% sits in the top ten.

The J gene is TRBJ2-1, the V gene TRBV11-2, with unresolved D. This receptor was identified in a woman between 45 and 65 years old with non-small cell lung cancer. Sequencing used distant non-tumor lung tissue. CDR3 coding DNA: TGTGCCGGTAGCTCCTCGTACTTGAATCTGTTCTTC. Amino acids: CAGSSSYLNLFF.